This T cell receptor beta chain is from a study of T cells after yellow fever vaccination. This clonotype has at least ten counts. One entry per CDR3 protein, called by TCRdb with MiXCR from the 5' RACE reads. The sample lists tens of thousands of distinct CDR3 sequences, 5.7% seen once, with roughly 28% in the top ten. Findings and limits, study-wide: Post-booster samples contained most primary-vaccination clones (approximately 96% CD4, about 90% CD8).

The specimen was PBMCs, either bulk or a sorted T-cell subset (CD4+, CD8+, memory, or dextramer-sorted; not recorded which), collected on the day of the yellow fever booster vaccination. The TCR was taken from a young man who received the YFV17D yellow fever vaccine.

The CDR3 nucleotides are TGTGCCAGCAGCTTGCGGGACAGCTACGAGCAGTACTTC. It translates to CASSLRDSYEQYF. The rearrangement links TRBV5-6 to TRBJ2-7, with 7 bases that match TRBD1. There are 13 residues in the CDR3. Germline V gene lookup returns CDR1 SGHDT and CDR2 YYEEEE. V gave up 1 base and J gave up 3 bases; unmatched junction bases: 1.